A selection of T cell receptor beta chains follows, all from one sample in a study of CD4 T cells in relation to SARS-CoV-2 and coronaviruses. Their antigens remain unidentified. Libraries were prepared by immunoSEQ multiplex PCR; TCRdb keeps only in-frame clonotypes and omits some of them. This table has 41,000 or so clones, under 90% appearing once. Sequenced input: naive CD4+ T cells from PBMCs, cultured in vitro. These TCRs come from an adult with COVID-19. Each CDR3 is given with its conserved first and last residue. The D gene is left open where the match is weak. A row's size may be missing; if present it is once, few, many or a size class.

d_call,j_call,clone_size,v_call,cdr3_nt,cdr3_aa
-,TRBJ2-7,-,TRBV15,TGTGCCACCAGCAGAGTTGGCGGGGCCTACGAGCAGTACTTC,CATSRVGGAYEQYF
TRBD1,TRBJ2-6,-,TRBV6-1,TGTGCCAGCAGTGTTCACCCGGGACAGGGGGCCGGGGCCAACGTCCTGACTTTC,CASSVHPGQGAGANVLTF
-,TRBJ2-7,-,TRBV12-3/TRBV12-4,TGTGCCAGCAGTTTTAAGAGCGAGCAGTACTTC,CASSFKSEQYF
TRBD1,TRBJ2-5,-,TRBV5-1,TGCGCCAGCAGCTCCTTTGACAGGGCGGAGGAGACCCAGTACTTC,CASSSFDRAEETQYF
-,TRBJ1-1,once,TRBV11-3,TGTGCCAGCAGCTTAATTAGTGCAGTGAACACTGAAGCTTTCTTT,CASSLISAVNTEAFF
TRBD1,TRBJ2-3,-,TRBV11-2,TGTGCCAGCACTCCTAGGGGGCGCGGCACAGATACGCAGTATTTT,CASTPRGRGTDTQYF
-,TRBJ2-7,-,TRBV6-5,TGTGCCAGTATGAAAGGGGGCTCCTACGAGCAGTACTTC,CASMKGGSYEQYF
-,TRBJ1-1,-,TRBV12-3/TRBV12-4,TGTGCCAGCAGTCCCGGACTCTTATCAGCTTTCTTT,CASSPGLLSAFF
TRBD2,TRBJ2-3,-,TRBV11-2,TGTGCCAGCAGCCCTCCCCGGGCGGGAGCCGTGTCTAGCACAGATACGCAGTATTTT,CASSPPRAGAVSSTDTQYF
TRBD2,TRBJ2-1,medium-sized,TRBV28,TGTGCCAGCAGATCGCCTGCGTGGCGGGAGGTCTCCAACAATGAGCAGTTCTTC,CASRSPAWREVSNNEQFF
-,TRBJ1-6,-,TRBV23-1,TGCGCCAGTCACGAGGCCGGGGGCGACGGTTCACCCCTCCACTTT,CASHEAGGDGSPLHF
-,TRBJ1-1,-,TRBV16,TGTGCCAGCAGCCAGCAGCGTGAAGCTTTCTTT,CASSQQREAFF
TRBD1,TRBJ2-2,once,TRBV7-2,TGTGCCAGCAGCGTACAGGGGCCATACACCGGGGAGCTGTTTTTT,CASSVQGPYTGELFF
-,TRBJ1-5,-,TRBV30,TGTGCCTGGAATCACAACCACCAGCCCCAGCATTTT,CAWNHNHQPQHF
-,TRBJ2-1,-,TRBV5-6,TGTGCCAGCAGCTCGGGCCGGGGGTACAATGAGCAGTTCTTC,CASSSGRGYNEQFF
-,TRBJ2-3,-,TRBV28,TGTGCCAGCGACCAGGGAGGAGGAGATACGCAGTATTTT,CASDQGGGDTQYF
-,TRBJ1-6,-,TRBV4-1,TGCGCCAGCAGCCAGCTACAGGGTACTGGCTCACCCCTCCACTTT,CASSQLQGTGSPLHF
TRBD1,TRBJ1-2,few,TRBV4-1,TGCGCCAGCAGCCAAGCTAGGAACAGGGGCTACTATGGCTACACCTTC,CASSQARNRGYYGYTF
-,TRBJ2-5,-,TRBV12-2,TGTGCAAGTCGCTTAGAAGGTCGAGACTCGAATCAAGAGACCCAGTACTTC,CASRLEGRDSNQETQYF
-,TRBJ2-1,-,TRBV6-5,TGTGCCAGCAGTCGTACGGGAGCTCATCAGTTCTTC,CASSRTGAHQFF
-,TRBJ1-3,-,TRBV7-9,TGTGCCAGCAGCCAGGACGGGAGCTCTGGAAACACCATATATTTT,CASSQDGSSGNTIYF
-,TRBJ2-7,-,TRBV5-4,TGTGCCAGCAGCAGCCCCCGCGCGGGGAGCGCCTACGAGCAGTACTTC,CASSSPRAGSAYEQYF
-,TRBJ1-1,few,TRBV6-2/TRBV6-3,TGTGCCAGCAGTTCCCCTGATAGGGCAGGGTACGCTGAAGCTTTCTTT,CASSSPDRAGYAEAFF
TRBD2,TRBJ2-2,few,TRBV5-4,TGTGCCAGCAGCTTGGTACTAGCGGTAGGCACCGGGGAGCTGTTTTTT,CASSLVLAVGTGELFF